This T cell receptor beta chain was recovered during a study of identical twins. This clonotype was seen only a few times. Its antigen is unknown. Findings and limits, study-wide: Cord blood beta clonotypes that were abundant carried fewer insertions, and memory repertoires showed no such trend.

CDR3 size: 15 residues. V was trimmed by 5 bases and J by 4 bases, leaving 17 bases between them. TCRdb processed the 5' RACE reads anew with MiXCR; each CDR3 protein has one entry. This repertoire shows 500,000 to 600,000 distinct CDR3 sequences, less than 25% found once; its top ten account for roughly 0.9%. Another study also made use of these data, one on T cells expressing NK-cell markers. That paper notes: Eight donors were sequenced, seven testing HCMV-seropositive and one testing seronegative. In a group of about 6 donors, dominant NKG2C+ clonotypes represented roughly 1.0-7.0% of CD8+ T cells. These same clonotypes (in a few donors) also led the CD3+CD56-NKG2C+ fraction.

The sample comprised CD4+ T cells sorted from blood. The V gene is TRBV12-3 or TRBV12-4, the J gene TRBJ2-5, with D perhaps given as TRBD1 or TRBD2 (5 bases each). The sequence derives from a woman in her late teens or twenties in good health. The CDR3 region has the DNA TGTGCCAGCAGTGCAGGGACCTCTTCTCGAGAGACCCAGTACTTC. Encoded protein: CASSAGTSSRETQYF.